A single sample is the source of the 32 T cell receptor delta chains below, sequenced in a study of γδ T cells in repeated Plasmodium falciparum infection. TCRdb re-processed the multiplex PCR reads using CATT. Of tens of thousands of delta-chain clones in the sample, approximately 2% were seen once. Flow sorting of PBMC yielded separate Vgamma9/Vdelta2+ and Vdelta2-negative gammadelta T cell populations for bulk repertoire analysis. Sequenced: gamma-delta T cells from blood. The source of these receptors is a pool of human donors (malaria-infected and uninfected, not separated).

Points on this clone: TCRdb pairs this DNA with a much larger clone's protein that differs at residue 17, likely a read error; the protein shown was translated from the DNA. Distinct nucleotide sequences in the sample also encode this CDR3. The chain joins TRDV1 to TRDJ1; D may be TRDD3 (6 bases). TCRdb offers no J gene call, so here the DNA was matched to germline to obtain one. This CDR3 region has 24 residues. V lost 3 bases, J lost 10 bases, and 48 bases lay in between. Germline CDR1 and CDR2: TSWWSYY and QGS. CDR3 sequence reads: CALGELTPLPPRWGWGDGYMGLIF. The CDR3 DNA is TGTGCTCTTGGGGAGCTCACTCCACTTCCACCCCGTTGGGGGTGGGGGGACGGTTATATGGGACTCATCTTT.

This clone was observed a handful of times. A far more abundant clone sits one base away, making this likely a read error. This sample includes further DNA sequences coding for the same CDR3. This chain joins TRDV2 and TRDJ1; the D is unclear. Here the J gene was assigned by germline matching of the DNA, as TCRdb has none. The CDR3 length is 16 residues. Germline V gene sequence: CDR1 GEAIGNYY, CDR2 EKD. V was trimmed by 0 bases and J by 2 bases, leaving 15 bases between them. The CDR3 protein is CACDTEEEEGTDKLIF. The CDR3 region has the DNA TGTGCCTGTGACACCGAGGAAGAAGAGGGTACCGATAAACTCATCTTT.

This clone was picked up a small number of times. This is likely an artifact of a read error, given a far larger clone one base away. Other nucleotide sequences from this sample produce the same CDR3. The rearrangement uses TRDV1 and TRDJ1; perhaps D is TRDD2 or TRDD3 (6 bases each). In the absence of a J gene in TCRdb, the DNA was matched to germline to assign it here. The length of the CDR3 is 28 residues. The V gene lost 3 bases and the J gene lost 2 bases, with 52 bases spanning the gap. CDR1 is TSWWSYY, CDR2 QGS, per germline. CDR3: CALGDLTFLVVGGDSLVPDLLGTDKLIF. The CDR3 DNA follows: TGTGCTCTTGGGGACCTAACTTTCCTAGTTGTGGGGGGGGACTCGCTTGTACCGGATCTCCTGGGGACCGATAAACTCATCTTT.

About this clone itself: A read error likely explains this, since a far larger clone differs by one base. This sample also contains other DNA sequences that code for the same CDR3. The V gene corresponds to TRDV3; no J gene was called; TRDD3 reflects the table's D call only, with no check against the DNA. Germline assignment: CDR1 TVYSNPD and CDR2 GDNSRS (reference sequence). The length of the CDR3 is 25 residues. CDR3 in amino acids: CAFRIVTTSFSYWGIRVKNTDKLIF. The CDR3 DNA reads TGTGCCTTTAGGATTGTTACTACTTCCTTTTCGTACTGGGGGATACGCGTTAAGAATACCGATAAGCTCATCTTT.

At least ten counts were recorded for this clone. The TCRdb protein comes from a much larger clone and disagrees with this DNA's translation at residue 14, likely due to a read error; the protein given here is derived from the DNA. This chain links TRDV3 with TRDJ3, with 8 bases that match TRDD3. The J gene was missing in TCRdb and was found by matching the end of the DNA to germline. The CDR3 length is 19 residues. CDR1 TVYSNPD and CDR2 GDNSRS come from the germline V gene (reference sequence). The CDR3 sequence: CASPTYKGYASWDARQMFF. In DNA form, the CDR3 reads TGTGCCTCACCCACATACAAGGGATACGCTTCCTGGGACGCCCGACAGATGTTTTTC.

This clone has a handful of counts. The protein TCRdb lists belongs to a much larger clone and differs from this DNA's translation at residue 17, which points to a read error; the protein shown is made from the DNA. This chain connects TRDV3 to TRDJ1; 12 nucleotides agree with TRDD3. The J gene was not available in TCRdb and was assigned here by matching the DNA to germline segments. Germline V gives CDR1 TVYSNPD, CDR2 GDNSRS (reference sequence). The CDR3 consists of 21 residues. DNA for the CDR3: TGTGCCTTTCCGATCCCTCCTAAAGCTGGGGGATACGGAAAGTACACCGGTAAACTCATCTTT. Translated, it gives CAFPIPPKAGGYGKYTGKLIF.

A note on this clone: The protein held in TCRdb is that of a much larger clone and does not match this DNA's translation at residue 10, likely because of a read error; the protein shown is translated from the DNA. No J gene was called, and the V gene is TRDV3. Germline CDR1 and CDR2: TVYSNPD and GDNSRS (reference sequence). The CDR3 contains 12 residues. CDR3 amino acids: CAFCSDTDKPIF. The CDR3 DNA is TGTGCCTTTTGCTCGGATACCGATAAACCCATCTTT.

As concerns this clone: The TCRdb record carries a much larger clone's protein, which differs from this DNA's translation at residue 4; a read error is the likely cause, and the protein listed here is the DNA translation. V usage is TRDV1 and J usage is TRDJ1; 12 nucleotides align to TRDD3. Germline matching of the DNA provided the J gene here, since TCRdb leaves it blank. Germline assignment: CDR1 TSWWSYY and CDR2 QGS. This CDR3 comprises 24 residues. The CDR3 DNA sequence: TGTGCTCTTAGGGAACTCCGCGAGGGGTTCTGGGGGATACGCTTACCCCACTACACCGATAAACTCATCTTT. This sequence encodes CALRELREGFWGIRLPHYTDKLIF.

On this clone itself: This likely came from a read error, as a far larger clone is one base away. The same CDR3 can be traced to other DNA sequences in this sample. The rearrangement links TRDV2 to TRDJ1, with 10 bases lining up with TRDD3. TCRdb lists no J gene, so it was determined here by aligning the DNA to germline. The germline V gene has CDR1 GEAIGNYY and CDR2 EKD. The CDR3 is 22 amino acids. CDR3 amino acids: CACDTVGSVKTSLGDSTDKLIF. The DNA for the CDR3 is TGTGCTTGTGACACGGTGGGCTCAGTGAAGACTTCACTGGGGGATTCAACCGATAAACTCATCTTT.

There are many counts of this clone. TCRdb has a much larger clone's protein, which differs at residue 3 from the translation of this DNA, likely because of a read error; what is shown is the protein translated from the DNA. This chain joins TRDV2 and TRDJ1, with 11 positions matching TRDD3. The CDR3 covers 17 residues. Germline CDR1 reads GEAIGNYY; CDR2 reads EKD. The CDR3 region has the DNA TGTGCCCGTGACACTCTGGGGGATACTTCGTACACCGATAAACTCATCTTT. It codes for CARDTLGDTSYTDKLIF.

Points on this clone: The TCRdb record carries a much larger clone's protein, which differs from this DNA's translation at residue 3; a read error is the likely cause, and the protein listed here is the DNA translation. The chain couples TRDV2 to TRDJ1; D not certain. Germline matching of the DNA provided the J gene here, since TCRdb leaves it blank. This CDR3 region has 14 residues. CDR1 and CDR2 from the germline V gene are GEAIGNYY and EKD. The CDR3 region is CARDPIQGTDKLIF. CDR3 DNA sequence: TGTGCCCGTGACCCCATTCAGGGCACCGATAAACTCATCTTT.

This clone was counted ten times or more. TCRdb assigns this DNA the protein of a much larger clone, which departs from its translation at residue 4; this likely reflects a read error, and the protein shown comes from translating the DNA. This chain connects TRDV3 to TRDJ1; D might be TRDD3 (5 bases). The J gene, not given by TCRdb, was assigned here from a germline match of the nucleotide sequence. Germline loops: CDR1 TVYSNPD, CDR2 GDNSRS (reference sequence). CDR3 size: 13 residues. The V gene lost 4 bases and the J gene lost 7 bases, with 19 bases spanning the gap. As DNA, the CDR3 is TGTGCCTGGGATGCAAGGATTTGCGGTAAACTCATCTTT. It translates to CAWDARICGKLIF.

This clone was seen many times. TCRdb attributes to this sequence the protein of a much larger clone, which differs from the DNA translation at residue 11; a read error is likely, and the protein displayed is translated from the DNA. The V call is TRAV38-2/DV8, the J call TRDJ1; TRDD2 might be the D (8 bases). TCRdb lists no J gene, so it was determined here by aligning the DNA to germline. The V end lost 2 bases, the J end lost 2 bases, and 37 bases lay between the germline ends. Per germline, CDR1 TSESDYY and CDR2 QEAYKQQN. This CDR3 region has 23 residues. The CDR3 region is CAYRSYFLRMGGGPRKRTDKLIF. Written as DNA, the CDR3 is TGTGCTTATAGGAGTTACTTCCTACGGATGGGTGGGGGACCCCGTAAGAGAACCGATAAACTCATCTTT.

On this clone: A single base is all that separates this from a far larger clone, so a read error is likely. The identical CDR3 is also encoded by other nucleotide sequences in the sample. The CDR3 reads CALGEVCSSFLGDSNTDKLIF. In DNA form, the CDR3 reads TGTGCTCTTGGGGAGGTATGTTCCTCCTTCCTGGGGGATAGCAACACCGACAAACTCATCTTT. The V and J genes are TRDV1 and TRDJ1, with TRDD3 identical over 10 bases. The J gene was not available in TCRdb and was assigned here by matching the DNA to germline segments. This CDR3 has 21 residues. CDR1 and CDR2 from the germline V gene are TSWWSYY and QGS.

Of note for this clone: Translating this DNA gives a protein that differs at residue 12 from the TCRdb one, which belongs to a much larger clone; a read error is likely, and the protein shown is this translation. This chain uses TRDV2 with TRDJ3, with 7 bases lining up with TRDD3. The V segment lost 3 bases and the J segment 2 bases; nucleotides outside the gene matches: 15. CDR3 length equals 20 residues. The germline V gene encodes CDR1 GEAIGNYY and CDR2 EKD. This CDR3 is CACDLTGDARSTWDTRQMFF. The CDR3 bases are TGTGCCTGTGACCTTACTGGGGATGCCCGGAGCACCTGGGACACCCGACAGATGTTTTTC.

This clone was seen repeatedly, ten times or more. TCRdb's entry gives the protein of a much larger clone, which mismatches this DNA's translation at residue 17, likely from a read error; the protein reported here is translated from the DNA. The rearrangement joins TRDV2 to TRDJ1; TRDD3 is a possible D gene (5 bases). The length of the CDR3 is 19 residues. Germline CDR1 reads GEAIGNYY; CDR2 reads EKD. The DNA of the CDR3 is TGTGCCTGTGACACCGTCTCGGGGGGGTCCCCGAGCCACACCGATAAACCCATCTTT. Its protein product is CACDTVSGGSPSHTDKPIF.

There are a few counts of this clone. TCRdb shows a much larger clone's protein in place of this DNA's translation, and the two differ at residue 14, likely through a read error; the protein shown is translated from the DNA. The same CDR3 arises from other DNA sequences in this sample as well. The chain uses TRDV1 and TRDJ1, with D perhaps being TRDD2 or TRDD3 (5 bases each). Germline values: CDR1 TSWWSYY, CDR2 QGS. CDR3 length: 23 residues. Written as DNA, the CDR3 is TGCGCTCTTGGGGAAGGTTCTTTCCCTTCGTTCGTACTGAGGGATGGATACACCGATAAACTCATCTTT. Its protein is CALGEGSFPSFVLRDGYTDKLIF.

Comment on this clone: This likely came from a read error, as a far larger clone is one base away. Different DNA sequences within this sample yield the same CDR3. The chain joins TRDV1 to TRDJ1, with TRDD2 matching over 8 bases. The J gene was missing in TCRdb and was found by matching the end of the DNA to germline. CDR1 is TSWWSYY, CDR2 QGS, per germline. The CDR3 runs to 14 residues. Trimming cost V 9 bases and J 7 bases; bases outside gene matches: 13. The CDR3 region is CALGILPTEGKLIF. The CDR3 nucleotides are TGTGCTCTAGGGATTCTTCCTACAGAGGGTAAACTCATCTTT.

At least ten counts were recorded for this clone. This likely came from a read error, as a far larger clone is one base away. Other DNA sequences in the same sample also yield this CDR3. The V gene is TRDV1, the J gene TRDJ2; 12 positions agree with TRDD3. The CDR3 extends over 23 amino acids. The germline CDR1 and CDR2 sequences are TSWWSYY and QGS. With V trimmed by 9 bases and J by 1 base, 27 bases remained unmatched. CDR3 sequence: CALGKRLGLPHWGIPVLTAQLFF. In nucleotides, the CDR3 is TGTGCTCTCGGAAAAAGATTAGGCCTACCGCACTGGGGGATACCGGTTTTGACAGCACAACTCTTCTTT.

This clone was detected a few times. A far larger clone differs by one base, so this is likely a read error. Other DNA sequences within the sample encode an identical CDR3. The J gene was not called, though the V gene is TRDV1. Germline V gives CDR1 TSWWSYY, CDR2 QGS. The length of the CDR3 is 16 residues. This chain's CDR3 is CALGESLLAPTDKLIF. In DNA form, the CDR3 reads TGTGCTCTTGGGGAATCTCTCCTGGCCCCCACCGATAAACTCATCTTC.

This clone was seen repeatedly, ten times or more. TCRdb attributes to this sequence the protein of a much larger clone, which differs from the DNA translation at residue 7; a read error is likely, and the protein displayed is translated from the DNA. The chain joins TRAV38-2/DV8 to TRDJ1; 10 bases line up with TRDD3. Germline loops: CDR1 TSESDYY, CDR2 QEAYKQQN. The CDR3 runs to 19 residues. Trimming at V came to 3 bases and at J to 2 bases, leaving 16 bases not matched to a gene. CDR3 amino acids: CAYRMLPGDTGFWTDKLIF. The CDR3 DNA reads as TGTGCTTATAGGATGCTACCGGGGGATACGGGTTTTTGGACCGATAAACTCATCTTT.

Turning to this clone: TCRdb assigns this DNA the protein of a much larger clone, which departs from its translation at residue 8; this likely reflects a read error, and the protein shown comes from translating the DNA. The rearrangement links TRDV1 to TRDJ1; 10 bases fit TRDD3. The J gene is not listed in TCRdb, so it was assigned here from a DNA match to germline. J was trimmed by 0 bases and V by 0 bases; bases with no gene match: 19. The CDR3 sequence is 22 residues long. From germline, CDR1 is TSWWSYY and CDR2 QGS. The CDR3 bases are TGTGCTCTTGGGGAACTAACTCGCCCACGTCTACTGGGGGATCCCTACACCGATAAACTCATCTTT. Translation gives CALGELTRPRLLGDPYTDKLIF.

About this clone: A read error likely explains why the TCRdb protein, taken from a much larger clone, differs from this DNA's translation at residue 4; the protein shown is translated from the DNA. The chain couples TRDV2 to TRDJ1; 9 bases agree with TRDD3. TCRdb offers no J gene call, so here the DNA was matched to germline to obtain one. The CDR3 is 21 residues long. Per germline, CDR1 GEAIGNYY and CDR2 EKD. The CDR3 here is CACGTVPIPTLRGDTTDKLIF. In DNA form, the CDR3 reads TGTGCCTGTGGCACCGTACCCATTCCTACGCTGCGGGGGGATACTACCGATAAACTCATCTTT.

This clone was detected a few times. The protein TCRdb lists belongs to a much larger clone and differs from this DNA's translation at residue 7, which points to a read error; the protein shown is made from the DNA. J is TRDJ1 and V is TRDV2; 8 positions agree with TRDD3. No J segment appears in TCRdb, so it was assigned here by matching the sequence to germline. CDR3 length: 15 amino acids. V gave up 2 bases and J gave up 3 bases; unmatched junction bases: 7. In germline, CDR1 is GEAIGNYY, CDR2 EKD. CDR3: CACDMLEGIPDKLIF. Here the CDR3 DNA reads TGTGCCTGTGACATGTTGGAGGGGATACCCGATAAACTCATCTTT.

About this clone: This DNA's translation differs at residue 5 from TCRdb's protein, which comes from a much larger clone; a read error is likely, and the protein shown is translated from the DNA. The chain is built from TRDV1 and TRDJ1; 10 nucleotides agree with TRDD3. Because TCRdb records no J gene, it was assigned here through a match of the DNA to germline. CDR1 is TSWWSYY and CDR2 is QGS in the germline V gene. Losses at the gene ends were 4 bases for V and 2 bases for J; bases not matched to a gene: 34. The CDR3 consists of 25 residues. The CDR3 DNA reads TGTGCTCTTGGGGGAGATCGGTGGGTCCTACGCAATAACTGGGGGATTGTCTCCCCAACCGATAAACTCATCTTT. This encodes CALGGDRWVLRNNWGIVSPTDKLIF.

With regard to this clone: This DNA's translation and the protein TCRdb lists, from a much larger clone, do not match at residue 6, likely due to a read error; the protein shown is translated from the DNA. The chain carries TRDV1 and TRDJ1; TRDD3 agrees at 10 bases. TCRdb leaves out the J gene; it was filled in here by matching the DNA to germline. Trimming removed 3 bases from V and 0 bases from J; junction bases left unmatched: 16. This CDR3 is 20 amino acids long. Germline assignment: CDR1 TSWWSYY and CDR2 QGS. The CDR3 is CALGDPGTYWGITNTDKLIF. The CDR3 nucleotides are TGTGCTCTTGGGGACCCAGGCACGTACTGGGGGATTACCAACACCGATAAACTCATCTTT.

This clone has a handful of counts. This likely reflects a read error, since a far larger clone is one base away. Other DNA sequences from this sample encode an identical CDR3 as well. The chain links TRDV1 to TRDJ1; D tentatively fits TRDD2 or TRDD3 (7 bases each). TCRdb offers no J gene call, so here the DNA was matched to germline to obtain one. The germline V gene has CDR1 TSWWSYY and CDR2 QGS. This CDR3 is 23 amino acids long. DNA for the CDR3: TGTGCTCTCGGGGACACCTTACAGTTTTCCTACGTCCGGGGGATCGTAACTTACGATAAACTCATCTTT. Protein sequence: CALGDTLQFSYVRGIVTYDKLIF.

This clone was recorded many times. This DNA translates differently at residue 6 from the TCRdb protein, which is that of a much larger clone; a read error is likely, and the protein shown is the DNA's own translation. The chain carries TRDV1 and TRDJ1; 10 nucleotides match TRDD3. This CDR3 is 25 amino acids long. Germline CDR1 reads TSWWSYY; CDR2 reads QGS. V shed 1 base, J shed 1 base, and the junction held 30 bases outside the gene matches. The CDR3 region has the DNA TGTGCTCTTGGGGAACCTTTGAGAGGAGCTACTTTACTGGGGGATTACTGGGGGTTCACCGATAAACTCATCTTT. Translating gives CALGEPLRGATLLGDYWGFTDKLIF.

In the case of this clone: This DNA's translation differs at residue 11 from TCRdb's protein, which comes from a much larger clone; a read error is likely, and the protein shown is translated from the DNA. The V gene reported is TRDV2; the J gene is uncalled; the table's D gene call, TRDD3, was not cross checked with the DNA. The germline gives CDR1 GEAIGNYY, CDR2 EKD. The CDR3 contains 13 residues. The CDR3: CACDQMGKDKIIF. The CDR3 DNA reads as TGTGCCTGTGACCAGATGGGGAAAGATAAAATCATCTTT.

As to this clone: TCRdb's entry gives the protein of a much larger clone, which mismatches this DNA's translation at residue 5, likely from a read error; the protein reported here is translated from the DNA. The CDR3 coding sequence is TGTGCTCTTGGGGCACTCTACGTGGGTAAACTCATCTTT. Translating it yields CALGALYVGKLIF. The chain has TRDV1 and TRDJ1; no clear D. Germline matching of the DNA provided the J gene here, since TCRdb leaves it blank. The CDR3 sequence is 13 residues long. The germline V gene encodes CDR1 TSWWSYY and CDR2 QGS. Trimming removed 4 bases at V and 7 bases at J, with 13 bases between.

At least ten counts were recorded for this clone. TCRdb assigns this DNA the protein of a much larger clone, which departs from its translation at residue 14; this likely reflects a read error, and the protein shown comes from translating the DNA. The chain uses TRDV1 and TRDJ1, with 13 bases identical to TRDD3. As TCRdb names no J gene, one was assigned here on the basis of a DNA match to germline. This CDR3 has 19 residues. Germline V lookup: CDR1 TSWWSYY, CDR2 QGS. Germline trimming cut 3 bases from V and 3 bases from J; bases unmatched to any gene: 13. This CDR3 reads CALGEAFSLLGDTADKLIF. CDR3 DNA sequence: TGTGCTCTTGGGGAGGCCTTCTCGCTACTGGGGGATACGGCCGATAAACTCATCTTT.

This clone was found a few times. The TCRdb protein, from a much larger clone, departs from this DNA's translation at residue 10, likely by read error; the protein shown derives from the DNA. Other DNA sequences in the same sample also yield this CDR3. The CDR3 spells CALGTRFPYRGISDKLIF. The CDR3 DNA is TGTGCTCTTGGGACCCGATTCCCGTACAGGGGGATCTCCGATAAACTCATCTTT. The chain joins TRDV1 to TRDJ1; 7 bases match TRDD3. Matching the DNA to germline supplied the J gene, which TCRdb does not give. The germline V gene encodes CDR1 TSWWSYY and CDR2 QGS. V lost 5 bases, J lost 3 bases, and 18 bases stayed unmatched. There are 18 residues in the CDR3.